Sequencing of this TCR beta chain was carried out in a study of T cell responses to AZD1222 COVID-19 vaccine (dated by TCRdb to about 2021). Background for the entire study: AZD1222 recipients whose second dose came at about 4 weeks and those whose second dose came at about 12 weeks were combined into one group, since spike-specific TCR depth and breadth did not differ between the two schedules. TCR sequencing covered fewer than 250 trial participants: about 210 given two doses of AZD1222 and 26 given two doses of MenACWY control vaccine. Trial participants were enrolled by age into subgroups of 18-55, 56-69 and 70-plus years, and around 150, 28 and 57 TCR-sequenced participants, respectively, were included in these subgroups.

The CDR3 regions of human TCRbeta chains were analyzed by immunosequencing. On the study's bioinformatics: TCRs in the repertoires were matched against a reference library of SARS-CoV-2-specific TCRs that had been generated with the MIRA antigen-specificity platform. Breadth was defined as the fraction of unique TCRs that were SARS-CoV-2-associated, and depth was defined as the fraction of total T cells that were SARS-CoV-2-associated. Using the MIRA data, each spike-specific TCR was assigned both to the spike region to which the TCR was reactive and to a CD4 or CD8 class. Log10-transformed breadth and depth values were compared by one-way ANOVA with Sidak's multiple comparisons tests. Drawn from immuneACCESS, this table holds only the in-frame rearrangements with V and J called that TCRdb kept. Clones are partly lost; checked studies trace under half to an unresolved V gene and leave the rest unexplained. D and trimming come from the DNA, and the V and J calls and clone size come from that table. For this sample the table gives over 150,000 clones, of which 88% were detected only once. The ten largest clones add up to 2.5% to 4% of the sample.

CDR1 and CDR2 (MGHDK, SYGVNS) derive from the germline V gene. V lost 7 bases and J lost 4 bases, and the count of bases not matched to a germline gene is 13. From the cysteine up to the phenylalanine, the CDR3 has a length of 16 residues. The kept DNA is CDR3 alone, 48 bases in frame from the first base. General conclusions and limits of the study: In the small 56-69-year group, the increase in depth fell short of significance, most likely because of low power. Conclusions about previously exposed vaccinees were limited because only six AZD1222 recipients were SARS-CoV-2 seropositive at baseline. Participants were mostly white British, with more females than males. The authors suggested clonal diversity may have been underestimated. Nearly half of unique spike-specific TCRs reportedly recognized epitopes outside regions mutated in the B.1.351 and B.1.1.7 variants. The whole spike protein was spanned by vaccine-associated CD4 TCRs, and dominant responses were seen in regions 160-218 and 743-854. After two AZD1222 doses, spike-specific TCR breadth and depth were significantly higher than at day 0 and than in MenACWY recipients. No day 14 peak-response samples were available, so repertoires were characterized only after the peak T cell response.

This specimen's time point label, per the study, means: baseline before first vaccination. Samples from vaccinated people were obtained from the UK trials COV001 and COV002, which included a single-blind randomized controlled phase 2/3 trial of AZD1222 (ChAdOx1 nCoV-19) in healthy adults. For TCRbeta chain sequencing, PBMC samples from trial participants were taken at day 0 and at day 28 after the second dose. A note on this clone: What antigen it recognizes has not been identified. Base qualities were left out, and no much larger clone turns up one base away.

Recombination connected TRBV25-1 to TRBJ2-1; 7 central bases correspond to TRBD2. This clonotype was sampled from an adult in good health. This specimen was peripheral blood, taken on day 0 of AZD1222 vaccination. Here the CDR3 is given as CASTQTSSGRYNEQFF. The nucleotides are TGTGCCAGCACCCAGACCTCTAGCGGACGTTACAATGAGCAGTTCTTC.